This T cell receptor beta chain stems from a study of CD8 T cells in ankylosing spondylitis. This clonotype was seen a few times. Its antigen is not known. Points from the study as a whole: Disease-linked clones were reportedly significantly enriched in matched ankylosing spondylitis synovial fluid. Characteristic, it appeared, of ankylosing spondylitis blood was a TCR beta motif of roughly eight highly homologous variants.

Preparation of TCR beta libraries was done by quantitative 5'-RACE with molecular barcodes. MiXCR was run by TCRdb on the 5' RACE reads, yielding one entry per CDR3 protein. The sample yields 250,000 or so distinct CDR3 sequences, 24% seen once. The clonotype was recovered from a male donor with ankylosing spondylitis or in good health (not recorded which). Sequencing was performed on blood, either unsorted or a sorted T cell fraction (not recorded which).

This CDR3 reads CASRLATRTGVPEAFF. In nucleotides, the CDR3 is TGTGCAAGTCGCTTAGCGACAAGGACAGGGGTTCCTGAAGCTTTCTTT. The V gene is TRBV12-2, the J gene TRBJ1-1; TRBD1 is taken as the D call from the table, unchecked against the DNA. TRBV12-2 is a pseudogene segment. The CDR3 runs to 16 residues.